One T cell receptor beta chain is described in this entry. Its antigen remains unidentified. Trimming removed 2 bases from V and 0 bases from J, with 7 bases in between. This CDR3 is built from 13 residues. Germline V gene sequence: CDR1 SQVTM, CDR2 ANQGSEA. The data stem from a study of T-cell reconstitution after alpha-beta-depleted transplantation in children. Study observations and caveats: Reportedly, roughly two months post-transplant, alpha-beta T cells arose from several hundred expanded graft clones. High day-60 TCRbeta diversity in some patients came from surviving recipient T cells and thymic progenitors. By one year post-transplant, T-cell counts and diversity largely arose from T cells that were newly produced.

For TCRbeta, the library was prepared with unique molecular identifiers. TCRdb ran MiXCR on the PCR reads and lists one entry per CDR3 protein. The sample consists of around 130,000 distinct CDR3 sequences, about 9.9% of them appearing once. The V and J genes are TRBV29-1 and TRBJ1-1, with no clear D. The sequence was collected from a girl under three years old who had a stem cell transplant for combined immunodeficiency, so the T cells may come from the graft donor. Here the sequenced sample was PBMCs, mostly from graft donor cells, taken 180 days after TCRalphabeta/CD19-depleted stem cell transplant. As DNA, the CDR3 is TGCAGCGTTGAACTGATGATGAACACTGAAGCTTTCTTT. Translating it yields CSVELMMNTEAFF.